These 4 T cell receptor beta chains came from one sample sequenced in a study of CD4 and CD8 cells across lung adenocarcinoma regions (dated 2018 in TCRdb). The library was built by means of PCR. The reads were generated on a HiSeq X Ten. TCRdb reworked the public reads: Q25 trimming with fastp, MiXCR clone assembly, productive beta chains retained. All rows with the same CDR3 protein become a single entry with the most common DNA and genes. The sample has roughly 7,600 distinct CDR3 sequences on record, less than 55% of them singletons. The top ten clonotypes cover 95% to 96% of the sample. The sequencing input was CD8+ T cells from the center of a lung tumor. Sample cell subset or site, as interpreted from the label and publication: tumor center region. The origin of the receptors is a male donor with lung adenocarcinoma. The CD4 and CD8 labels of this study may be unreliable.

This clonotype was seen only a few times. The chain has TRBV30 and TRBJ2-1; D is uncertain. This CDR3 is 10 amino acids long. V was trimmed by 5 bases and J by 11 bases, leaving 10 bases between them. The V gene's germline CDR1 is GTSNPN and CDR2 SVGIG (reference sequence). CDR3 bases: TGTGCCTGGGCCCTGAATCAGCAGTTCTTC. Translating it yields CAWALNQQFF.

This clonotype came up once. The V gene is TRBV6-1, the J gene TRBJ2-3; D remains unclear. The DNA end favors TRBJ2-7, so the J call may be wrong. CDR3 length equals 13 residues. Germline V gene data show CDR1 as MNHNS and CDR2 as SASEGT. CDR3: CASRPHRTYEQYF. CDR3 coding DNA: TGTGCCAGCAGACCCCATAGGACCTACGAGCAGTACTTC.

The CDR3 DNA reads as TGTGCCAGCAGCTTGGGGAGGACAGGGTCATCCAAAAACATTCAGTACTTC. It codes for CASSLGRTGSSKNIQYF. The genes are TRBV7-6 and TRBJ2-5; 8 positions agree with TRBD1. The J call is doubtful: the DNA matches TRBJ2-4 better. Germline V gene data show CDR1 as SGHVS and CDR2 as FNYEAQ. This CDR3 spans 17 amino acids.

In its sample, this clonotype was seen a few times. The CDR3 nucleotides read TGTGCCATCAGTGAGCCGGGACTGCAGGGTGGCAATGAGCAGTTCTTC. Its translation: CAISEPGLQGGNEQFF. V usage is TRBV10-3 and J usage is TRBJ2-1; TRBD2 might be the D (6 bases). Trimming removed 2 bases at V and 6 bases at J, with 17 bases between. The germline V gene has CDR1 ENHRY and CDR2 SYGVKD. The CDR3 loop spans 16 amino acids.